This T cell receptor (beta chain) comes out of a study of cytomegalovirus exposure and HLA in healthy donors. The V end lost 5 bases, the J end lost 2 bases, and 11 bases lay between the germline ends. Germline CDR1 and CDR2: SGHVS and FQNEAQ. This CDR3 contains 14 residues. This clone was counted only a few times. Its antigen is currently unknown. Here immunoSEQ multiplex PCR was the method, and the copy in TCRdb shows in-frame clones only, minus some. The sample lists roughly 70,000 clones, roughly 90% occurring once. Study-level points and caveats: According to a subsequent analysis, TCR clusters from the first cohort were inclined to appear together in the 110 or so validation repertoires. TCR beta chains numbering some 160 were designated cytomegalovirus-associated.

Donors came from a validation cohort of 90 to 150 subjects, distinct from the first 666-subject cohort. This clonotype was obtained from a woman between 18 and 29 years old in good health and CMV-seropositive. This sequence joins TRBV7-8 and TRBJ2-3; tentative D call: TRBD1 (5 bases). Sequenced: PBMCs. CDR3 in DNA: TGTGCCAGCAGCCATGACAGCTCCACAGATACGCAGTATTTT. As protein: CASSHDSSTDTQYF.